This T cell receptor (beta chain) was retrieved from a study of cytomegalovirus exposure and HLA in healthy donors. The study sampled nominally healthy donors, though unrecorded immune exposures were likely. General study findings and limits: Reports described diagnosis of cytomegalovirus status by the classifier as highly specific and sensitive. The study labeled more than 150 TCR beta chains cytomegalovirus-associated.

Notes on this clone: What it binds is unknown.

PCR employed 60 Vbeta and 13 Jbeta primers. The repertoire was sequenced with immunoSEQ multiplex PCR; TCRdb's copy has only in-frame clones and lacks some. In the table there are about 120,000 clones, about 60% of which are singletons. The TCR sequence derives from a man aged 40-49 years in good health and CMV-seropositive. Sequencing input: PBMCs.

This chain's CDR3 is CASSPGLSDSGANVLTF. As DNA, the CDR3 is TGCGCCAGCAGCCCGGGACTCTCAGACTCTGGGGCCAACGTCCTGACTTTC. The chain combines TRBV5-1 with TRBJ2-6; TRBD2 might be the D (6 bases). The CDR3 runs to 17 residues. Per germline, CDR1 SGHRS and CDR2 YFSETQ. The V end lost 4 bases, the J end lost 0 bases, and 14 bases lay between the germline ends.